One T cell receptor (beta chain) is described in this entry. What it binds is not known. The data stem from a study of T cells in localized non-small cell lung cancer. Broader study findings: Longer survival (overall) was linked to higher T cell density in blood. Heterogeneity within the tumor remains possible, as just one region underwent sequencing.

Trimming left V 4 bases short and J 2 bases short, with 13 bases between. The CDR3 length is 14 residues. The germline CDR1 and CDR2 sequences are SGHRS and YFSETQ. Profiled with immunoSEQ multiplex PCR; TCRdb holds only in-frame clones, not every one. The sample has more than 20,000 clones, approximately 88% seen once. V is TRBV5-1 and J is TRBJ2-7; D may be TRBD1 (6 bases). The origin of this receptor is a man aged 40 to 69 with stage II lung adenocarcinoma. The sample here was PBMCs, taken before any cancer treatment. In nucleotides, the CDR3 is TGCGCCAGCAGCACCGGACAGACCGCCTACGAGCAGTACTTC. Amino acid sequence: CASSTGQTAYEQYF. The whole variable domain, filled in from reference TRBV5-1 and TRBJ2-7, reads KAGVTQTPRYLIKTRGQQVTLSCSPISGHRSVSWYQQTPGQGLQFLFEYFSETQRNKGNFPGRFSGRQFSNSRSEMNVSTLELGDSALYLCASSTGQTAYEQYFGPGTRLTVT.